This TCR beta chain was profiled in a study of patients and donors after allogeneic stem cell transplantation. TCRdb redid the calling of the RT-PCR reads with MiXCR, one entry per CDR3 protein. The sample holds about 230,000 distinct CDR3 sequences, 12% to 15% seen once. Sequenced: blood, either unsorted or a sorted T cell fraction (not recorded which). This clonotype originated in a human donor who was either an allogeneic HSCT recipient or a stem cell or donor lymphocyte infusion donor (not recorded which). It is not recorded whose cells these are; they may come from a transplant donor.

CDR3 loop: CASSRSGTGFSDTQYF. The DNA for the CDR3 is TGTGCCAGCAGCCGTTCGGGTACCGGGTTTTCAGATACGCAGTATTTT. The chain joins TRBV3-1 to TRBJ2-3; D is unclear. Germline CDR1 reads LGHDT; CDR2 reads YNNKEL (reference sequence). The CDR3 is made up of 16 amino acids. Trimming shortened V by 4 bases and J by 4 bases, and 18 bases separated the two germline ends.